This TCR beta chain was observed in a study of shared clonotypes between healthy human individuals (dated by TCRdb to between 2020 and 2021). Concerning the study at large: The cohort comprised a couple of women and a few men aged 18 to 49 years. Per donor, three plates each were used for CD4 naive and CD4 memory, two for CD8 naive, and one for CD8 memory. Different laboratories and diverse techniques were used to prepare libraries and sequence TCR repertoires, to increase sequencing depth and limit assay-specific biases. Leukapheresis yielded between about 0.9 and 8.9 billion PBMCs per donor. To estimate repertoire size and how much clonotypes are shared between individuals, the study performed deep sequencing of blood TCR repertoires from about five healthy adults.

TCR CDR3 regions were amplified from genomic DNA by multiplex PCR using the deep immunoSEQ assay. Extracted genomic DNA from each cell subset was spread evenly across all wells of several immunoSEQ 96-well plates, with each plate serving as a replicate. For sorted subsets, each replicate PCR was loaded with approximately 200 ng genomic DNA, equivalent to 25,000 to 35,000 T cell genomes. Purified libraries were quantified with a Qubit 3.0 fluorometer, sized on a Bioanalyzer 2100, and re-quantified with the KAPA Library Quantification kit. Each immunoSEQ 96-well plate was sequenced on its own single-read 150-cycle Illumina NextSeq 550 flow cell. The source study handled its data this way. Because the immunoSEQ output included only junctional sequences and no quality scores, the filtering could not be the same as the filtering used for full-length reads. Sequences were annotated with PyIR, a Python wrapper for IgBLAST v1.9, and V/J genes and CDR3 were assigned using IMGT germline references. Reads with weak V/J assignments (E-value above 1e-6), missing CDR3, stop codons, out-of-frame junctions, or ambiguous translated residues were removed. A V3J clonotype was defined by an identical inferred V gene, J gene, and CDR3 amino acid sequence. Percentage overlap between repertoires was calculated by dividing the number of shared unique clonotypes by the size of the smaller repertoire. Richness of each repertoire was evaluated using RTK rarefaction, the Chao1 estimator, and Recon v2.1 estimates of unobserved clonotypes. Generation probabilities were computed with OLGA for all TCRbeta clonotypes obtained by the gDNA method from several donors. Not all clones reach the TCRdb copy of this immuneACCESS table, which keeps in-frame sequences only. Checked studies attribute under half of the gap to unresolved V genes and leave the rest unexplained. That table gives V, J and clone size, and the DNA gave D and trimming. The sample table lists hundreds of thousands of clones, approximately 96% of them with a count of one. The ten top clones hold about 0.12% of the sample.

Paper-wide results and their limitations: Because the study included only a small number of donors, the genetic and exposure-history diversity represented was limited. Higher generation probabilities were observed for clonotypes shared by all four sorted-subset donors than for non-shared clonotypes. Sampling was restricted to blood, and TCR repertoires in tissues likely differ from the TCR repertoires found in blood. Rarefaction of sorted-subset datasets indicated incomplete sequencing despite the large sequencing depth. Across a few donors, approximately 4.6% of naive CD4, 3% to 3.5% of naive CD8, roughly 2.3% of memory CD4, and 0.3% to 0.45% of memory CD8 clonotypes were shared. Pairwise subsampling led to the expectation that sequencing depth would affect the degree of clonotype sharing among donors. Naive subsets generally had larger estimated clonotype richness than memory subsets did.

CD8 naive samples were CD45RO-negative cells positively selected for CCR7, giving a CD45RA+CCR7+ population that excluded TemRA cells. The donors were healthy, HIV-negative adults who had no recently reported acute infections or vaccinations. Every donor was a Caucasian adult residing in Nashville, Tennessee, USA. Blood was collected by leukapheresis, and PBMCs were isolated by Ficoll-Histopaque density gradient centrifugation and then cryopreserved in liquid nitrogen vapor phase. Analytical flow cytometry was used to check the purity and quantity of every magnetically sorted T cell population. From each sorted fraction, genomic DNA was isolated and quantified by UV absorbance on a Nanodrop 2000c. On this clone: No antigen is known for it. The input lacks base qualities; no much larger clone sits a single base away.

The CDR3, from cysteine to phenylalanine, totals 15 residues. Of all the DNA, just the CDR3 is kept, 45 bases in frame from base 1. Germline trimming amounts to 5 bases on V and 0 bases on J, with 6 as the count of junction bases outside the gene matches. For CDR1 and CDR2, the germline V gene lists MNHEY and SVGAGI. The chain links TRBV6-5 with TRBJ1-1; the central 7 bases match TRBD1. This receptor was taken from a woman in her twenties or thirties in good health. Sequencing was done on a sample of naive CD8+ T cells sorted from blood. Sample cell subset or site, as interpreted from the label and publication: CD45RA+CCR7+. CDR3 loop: CASSAPGQMNTEAFF. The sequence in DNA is TGTGCCAGCAGTGCACCGGGACAGATGAACACTGAAGCTTTCTTT.